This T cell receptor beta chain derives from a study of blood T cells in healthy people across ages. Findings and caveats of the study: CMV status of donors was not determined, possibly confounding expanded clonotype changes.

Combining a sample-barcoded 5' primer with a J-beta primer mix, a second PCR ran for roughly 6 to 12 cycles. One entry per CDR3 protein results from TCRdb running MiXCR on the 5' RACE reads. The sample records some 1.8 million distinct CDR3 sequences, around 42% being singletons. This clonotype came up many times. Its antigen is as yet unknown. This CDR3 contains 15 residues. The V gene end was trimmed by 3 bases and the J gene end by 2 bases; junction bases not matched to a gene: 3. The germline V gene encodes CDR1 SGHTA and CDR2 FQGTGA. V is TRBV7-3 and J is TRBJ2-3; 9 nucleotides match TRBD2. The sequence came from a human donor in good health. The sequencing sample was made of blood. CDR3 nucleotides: TGTGCCAGCAGCTTGGCTAGCGGGGTCACAGATACGCAGTATTTT. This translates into CASSLASGVTDTQYF.